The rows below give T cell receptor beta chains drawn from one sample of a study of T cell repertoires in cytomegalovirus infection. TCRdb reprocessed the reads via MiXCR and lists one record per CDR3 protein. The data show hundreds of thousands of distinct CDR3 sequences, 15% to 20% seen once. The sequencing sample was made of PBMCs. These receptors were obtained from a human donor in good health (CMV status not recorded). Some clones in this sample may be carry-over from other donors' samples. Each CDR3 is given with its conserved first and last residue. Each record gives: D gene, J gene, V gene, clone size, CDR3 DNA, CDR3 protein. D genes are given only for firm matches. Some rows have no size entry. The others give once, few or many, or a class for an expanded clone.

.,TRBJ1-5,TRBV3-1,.,TGTGCCAGCAGCCAAGATACAAGGAATCAGCCCCAGCATTTT,CASSQDTRNQPQHF
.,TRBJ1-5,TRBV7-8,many,TGTGCCAGCAGCTTAGGTCGCGGCAATCAGCCCCAGCATTTT,CASSLGRGNQPQHF
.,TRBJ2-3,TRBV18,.,TGTGCCAGCTCACCACCGTCTCTTGGGGCAGATACGCAGTATTTT,CASSPPSLGADTQYF
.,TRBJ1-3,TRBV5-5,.,TGTGCCAGCAGCATGACAGCCTCTGGAAACACCATATATTTT,CASSMTASGNTIYF
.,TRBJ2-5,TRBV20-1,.,TGCAGTGCTCCCCGGGGGCGGGGAGAGACCCAGTACTTC,CSAPRGRGETQYF
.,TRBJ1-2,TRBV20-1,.,TGCAGTGCTAGAGATCAGTCCTCCATTGGCTACACCTTC,CSARDQSSIGYTF
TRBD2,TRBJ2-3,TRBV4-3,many,TGCGCCAGCAGCTTCACTAGCGTCACAGATACGCAGTATTTT,CASSFTSVTDTQYF
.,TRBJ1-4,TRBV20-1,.,TGCAGTGCTCGAAGCCCGACAATAGAAAGGAAAGGTGAAAAACTGTTTTTT,CSARSPTIERKGEKLFF
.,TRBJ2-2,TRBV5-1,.,TGCGCCAGCAGCCCAGCCTCGGGGAGCACCGGGGAGCTGTTTTTT,CASSPASGSTGELFF
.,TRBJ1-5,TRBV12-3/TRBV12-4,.,TGTGCCAGCAGTACCAGGGTGAATCAGCCCCAGCATTTT,CASSTRVNQPQHF
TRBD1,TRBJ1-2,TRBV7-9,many,TGTGCCAGCAGCCAGGCAACAGGGGCTGGCTACACCTTC,CASSQATGAGYTF
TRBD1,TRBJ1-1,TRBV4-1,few,TGTGCCAGCAGCCAAGATAGACAGGGGACTGAAGCTTTCTTT,CASSQDRQGTEAFF
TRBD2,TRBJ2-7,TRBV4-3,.,TGCGCCAGCAGCCAAGATTTTGTAGGAACTAGCGGGGCCTACGAGCAGTACTTC,CASSQDFVGTSGAYEQYF
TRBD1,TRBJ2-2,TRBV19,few,TGTGCCAGTACCCGGACAGGAGATACCGGGGAGCTGTTTTTT,CASTRTGDTGELFF
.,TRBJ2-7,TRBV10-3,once,TGTGCCATCAGAGAGGACAGATCCTACGAGCAGTACTTC,CAIREDRSYEQYF
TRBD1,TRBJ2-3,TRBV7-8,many,TGTGCCAGCAGCTTGGGCGTGCTCAGGGGGTTCACAGATACGCAGTATTTT,CASSLGVLRGFTDTQYF
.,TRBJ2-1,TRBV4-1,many,TGCGCCAGCAGCCAAGAGTCCCGGGACTTACAGTTCTTC,CASSQESRDLQFF
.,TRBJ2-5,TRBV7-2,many,TGTGCCAGCAGCCCCTCTGGGGTTGGGGAGACCCAGTACTTC,CASSPSGVGETQYF
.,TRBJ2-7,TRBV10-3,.,TGTGCCATCAGTGGAAAAGGGGAAAGCTACGAGCAGTACTTC,CAISGKGESYEQYF
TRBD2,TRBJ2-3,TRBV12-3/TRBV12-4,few,TGTGCCAGCAGCCCAACGACTAGCGGGGGGCGGTTCGGCACAGATACGCAGTATTTT,CASSPTTSGGRFGTDTQYF
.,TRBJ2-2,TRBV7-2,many,TGTGCCAGCAGCCTCGACGTCGGGCAGTCCGGGGAGCTGTTTTTT,CASSLDVGQSGELFF
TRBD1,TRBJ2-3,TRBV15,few,TGTGCCACCAGCAGATTTGGGACAGACAGCACAGATACGCAGTATTTT,CATSRFGTDSTDTQYF
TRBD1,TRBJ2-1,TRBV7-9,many,TGTGCCAGCAGCTTCAATAGGGACAGGGGTTACAATGAGCAGTTCTTC,CASSFNRDRGYNEQFF